One sample yielded the 19 T cell receptor beta chains listed below, sequenced in a study of T cells in Graves' hyperthyroidism and ophthalmopathy. RNA transcripts were the template for amplifying TCR beta CDR3 regions. HTBI primers were used for first-round RT-PCR of the TCR CDR3. MiXCR, run by TCRdb on the multiplex PCR reads, gives a single entry per CDR3 protein. Among fewer than 450,000 distinct CDR3 sequences listed, roughly 15% were seen once. Sequencing was done on a sample of blood. The receptors shown here come from a woman aged 25 to 39 with Graves' hyperthyroidism that later progressed to Graves' ophthalmopathy.

This clonotype occurred many times. The CDR3 nucleotides read TGCAGTGCTACGACGACCGGGGAGCTGTTTTTT. It yields the protein CSATTTGELFF. This chain connects TRBV20-1 to TRBJ2-2; D is ambiguous. Between the trimmed V and J ends, which lost 4 bases and 5 bases, there was a span of 5 bases. In germline, CDR1 is DFQATT, CDR2 SNEGSKA (reference sequence). This CDR3 comprises 11 residues.

This clonotype was recorded only once. The rearrangement joins TRBV4-1 to TRBJ1-1; D unclear. The CDR3 runs 14 residues. Germline values: CDR1 MGHRA, CDR2 YSYEKL. V was clipped by 2 bases and J by 1 base, with 8 bases between them. CDR3 coding DNA: TGCGCCAGCAGCCAACTAGCGGCGAACACTGAAGCTTTCTTT. This sequence encodes CASSQLAANTEAFF.

This chain uses TRBV6-1 with TRBJ2-1; 8 nucleotides align to TRBD1. V was clipped by 5 bases and J by 7 bases; unmatched bases: 10. Germline CDR1 reads MNHNS; CDR2 reads SASEGT. The CDR3 spans 15 residues. The CDR3 DNA sequence: TGTGCCAGCAGTACGATCCGGGACAGGTCTAATGAGCAGTTCTTC. Translation gives CASSTIRDRSNEQFF.

V usage is TRBV12-3 or TRBV12-4 and J usage is TRBJ2-7, with a weak D call TRBD2 (5 bases). V was shortened by 6 bases and J by 2 bases, with 11 bases between the two germline ends. This CDR3 has 13 residues. CDR3 loop: CASRRVWPYEQYF. For the CDR3, the DNA is TGTGCCAGCAGGAGGGTGTGGCCCTACGAGCAGTACTTC.

The J gene is TRBJ2-1, the V gene TRBV6-1; D gene ambiguous. V shed 6 bases and J shed 4 bases, with 19 bases lying between them. CDR3 size: 16 residues. The germline V gene has CDR1 MNHNS and CDR2 SASEGT. CDR3 DNA sequence: TGTGCCAGCAGGGCGCTTATGGTGGGGAATTACAATGAGCAGTTCTTC. It translates to CASRALMVGNYNEQFF.

CDR3 sequence reads: CAWSEPGGVTDTQYF. The CDR3 DNA is TGTGCCTGGAGTGAACCGGGAGGGGTCACAGATACGCAGTATTTT. The chain has TRBV30 and TRBJ2-3, with TRBD2 matching 8 bases. V lost 1 base and J lost 2; bases outside the gene matches: 5. The germline V gene has CDR1 GTSNPN and CDR2 SVGIG (reference sequence). This CDR3 region has 15 residues.

This clonotype was seen ten or more times. V and J are TRBV27 and TRBJ2-3; D ambiguous. Germline V CDR1 and CDR2: MNHEY, SMNVEV (reference sequence). This CDR3 contains 13 residues. V was cut by 2 bases and J by 2 bases, with 5 bases left in between. The CDR3 spells CASSLAATDTQYF. The CDR3 region has the DNA TGTGCCAGCAGTTTAGCGGCCACAGATACGCAGTATTTT.

Ten or more counts support this clonotype. V gene TRBV7-2 combines with J gene TRBJ2-5; tentative D call: TRBD1 (6 bases). With 6 bases removed from V and 5 bases from J, the gap between germline ends came to 16 bases. Germline V gene lookup returns CDR1 SGHTA and CDR2 FQGNSA. CDR3 length: 14 residues. The CDR3 nucleotides are TGTGCCAGCAGGCCGTCGACAGGTCTGGAGACCCAGTACTTC. Translating it yields CASRPSTGLETQYF.

This clonotype was recorded at least ten times. J is TRBJ2-7 and V is TRBV28; 8 bases fit TRBD1. The length of the CDR3 is 14 residues. V dropped 5 bases and J dropped 3; count of bases not matched to a gene: 6. Germline V CDR1 and CDR2: MDHEN, SYDVKM. The CDR3 is CASSPTGVNYEQYF. The CDR3 nucleotides are TGTGCCAGCAGTCCGACAGGGGTTAACTACGAGCAGTACTTC.

This chain connects TRBV5-1 to TRBJ2-1; D ambiguous. Looked up from germline, CDR1 is SGHRS and CDR2 is YFSETQ. This CDR3 has 10 amino acids. The V gene lost 0 bases and the J gene lost 10 bases, with 2 bases spanning the gap. The CDR3 bases are TGCGCCAGCAGCTTGGAGGAGCAGTTCTTC. Translated: CASSLEEQFF.

This clonotype has a count of ten or more. The V and J genes are TRBV19 and TRBJ1-2; 10 positions match TRBD1. Germline values: CDR1 LNHDA, CDR2 SQIVND (reference sequence). The CDR3 has 16 amino acids. V was clipped by 7 bases and J by 1 base; unmatched bases: 9. The CDR3 sequence: CASNSPRDRGNYGYTF. The DNA of the CDR3 is TGTGCCAGTAATTCCCCGAGGGACAGGGGTAACTATGGCTACACCTTC.

This clonotype appeared many times. The rearrangement uses TRBV6-2 or TRBV6-3 and TRBJ2-7; either TRBD1 or TRBD2 may fit D (5 bases each). Germline lookup yields CDR1 MNHEY and CDR2 SVGEGT. The CDR3 has 11 residues. V was shortened by 8 bases and J by 0 bases, with 5 bases between the two germline ends. The chain's CDR3 is CASGGSYEQYF. The DNA for the CDR3 is TGTGCCAGCGGGGGCTCCTACGAGCAGTACTTC.

This clonotype was counted many times. The genes are TRBV28 and TRBJ2-1; maybe TRBD1 (6 bases). Trimming shortened V by 6 bases and J by 5 bases, and 11 bases separated the two germline ends. In germline, CDR1 is MDHEN, CDR2 SYDVKM. The CDR3 sequence is 13 residues long. This chain's CDR3 is CASSKGQHNEQFF. Here the CDR3 DNA reads TGTGCCAGCAGCAAAGGACAGCACAATGAGCAGTTCTTC.

There are many counts of this clonotype. The rearrangement links TRBV24-1 to TRBJ2-1; perhaps TRBD2 as D (5 bases). Germline V gene data show CDR1 as KGHDR and CDR2 as SFDVKD. CDR3 length: 14 amino acids. Trimming shortened V by 1 base and J by 8 bases, and 11 bases separated the two germline ends. CDR3 nucleotide sequence: TGTGCCACCAGTGATTTTAGGCGGGCTGATGAGCAGTTCTTC. It translates to CATSDFRRADEQFF.

In its sample, this clonotype was seen many times. The V and J genes are TRBV27 and TRBJ1-2, with D possibly TRBD1 on 5 matching bases. CDR1 is MNHEY, CDR2 SMNVEV, per germline (reference sequence). The CDR3 sequence is 15 residues long. The V gene lost 6 bases and the J gene lost 7 bases, with 21 bases spanning the gap. Here the CDR3 reads CASSRITGGGGGYTF. CDR3 nucleotide sequence: TGTGCCAGCAGCCGCATTACAGGAGGAGGCGGTGGCTACACCTTC.

This chain links TRBV5-1 with TRBJ2-3; TRBD2 matches 7 bases. Per germline, CDR1 SGHRS and CDR2 YFSETQ. The CDR3 loop spans 15 amino acids. J lost 0 bases, V lost 3 bases, and 4 bases had no gene match. The CDR3 DNA reads TGCGCCAGCAGCTCGGGACTACAGAGCACAGATACGCAGTATTTT. It specifies CASSSGLQSTDTQYF. Together with reference TRBV5-1 and TRBJ2-3, the CDR3 gives the full variable domain: KAGVTQTPRYLIKTRGQQVTLSCSPISGHRSVSWYQQTPGQGLQFLFEYFSETQRNKGNFPGRFSGRQFSNSRSEMNVSTLELGDSALYLCASSSGLQSTDTQYFGPGTRLTVL.

This clonotype was observed many times. This chain links TRBV11-2 with TRBJ2-5; 10 nucleotides agree with TRBD1. The CDR3 is made up of 18 amino acids. Germline loops: CDR1 SGHAT, CDR2 FQNNGV. Trimming took 0 bases from V and 1 from J; bases not matched to a gene: 8. Here the CDR3 DNA reads TGTGCCAGCAGCTTAGATACGAGGGACAGGGGACTCCAAGAGACCCAGTACTTC. Its translation: CASSLDTRDRGLQETQYF.

Only a few counts were recorded for this clonotype. The chain combines TRBV6-1 with TRBJ2-6, with D perhaps TRBD1 (5 bases). The CDR3 has 17 residues. The germline V gene encodes CDR1 MNHNS and CDR2 SASEGT. V was pared by 3 bases and J by 2 bases, with 14 bases between. CDR3 coding DNA: TGTGCCAGCAGTGATGTTAATTTGGGGCCTGGGGCCAACGTCCTGACTTTC. The encoded protein is CASSDVNLGPGANVLTF.

CDR3: CASSQTGLSDTQYF. The CDR3 coding sequence is TGTGCCAGCAGCCAGACCGGATTGTCAGATACGCAGTATTTT. V gene TRBV7-9 combines with J gene TRBJ2-3; D remains unclear. The germline V and J ends were trimmed by 5 bases and 4 bases, with 13 bases remaining between them. The germline V gene encodes CDR1 SEHNR and CDR2 FQNEAQ (reference sequence). This CDR3 is 14 amino acids long.